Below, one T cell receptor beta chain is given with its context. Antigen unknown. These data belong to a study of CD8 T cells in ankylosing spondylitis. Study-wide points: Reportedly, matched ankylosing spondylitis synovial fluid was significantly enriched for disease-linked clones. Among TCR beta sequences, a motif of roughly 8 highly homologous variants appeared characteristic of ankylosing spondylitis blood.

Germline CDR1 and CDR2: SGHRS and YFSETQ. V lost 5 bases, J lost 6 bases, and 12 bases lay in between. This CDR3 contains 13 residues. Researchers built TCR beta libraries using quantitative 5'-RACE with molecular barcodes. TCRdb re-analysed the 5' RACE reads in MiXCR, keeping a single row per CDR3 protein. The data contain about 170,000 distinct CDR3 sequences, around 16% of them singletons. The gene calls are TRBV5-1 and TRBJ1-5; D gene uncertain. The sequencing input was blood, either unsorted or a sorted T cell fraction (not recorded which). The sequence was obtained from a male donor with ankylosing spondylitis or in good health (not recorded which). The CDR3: CASRVEIGQPQHF. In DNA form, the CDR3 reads TGCGCCAGCAGGGTGGAGATTGGTCAGCCCCAGCATTTT.